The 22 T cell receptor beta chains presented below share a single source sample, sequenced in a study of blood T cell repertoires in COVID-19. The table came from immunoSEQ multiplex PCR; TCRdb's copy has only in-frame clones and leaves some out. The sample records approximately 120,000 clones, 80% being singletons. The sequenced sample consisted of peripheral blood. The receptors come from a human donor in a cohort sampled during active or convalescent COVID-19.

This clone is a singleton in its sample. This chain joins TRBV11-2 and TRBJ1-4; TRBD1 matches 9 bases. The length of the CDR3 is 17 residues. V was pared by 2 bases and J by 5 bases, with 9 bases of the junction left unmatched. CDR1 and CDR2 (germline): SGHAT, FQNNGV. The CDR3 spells CASSLRPGQGTNEKLFF. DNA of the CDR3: TGTGCCAGCAGCTTAAGGCCAGGACAGGGGACAAATGAAAAACTGTTTTTT.

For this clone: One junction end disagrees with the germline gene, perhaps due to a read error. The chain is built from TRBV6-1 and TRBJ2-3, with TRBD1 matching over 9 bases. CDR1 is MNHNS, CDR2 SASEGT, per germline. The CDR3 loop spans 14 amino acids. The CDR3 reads CASREDRGTDTQYF. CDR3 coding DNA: TGTGCCAGCAGGGAAGACAGGGGGACAGATACGCAGTATTTT.

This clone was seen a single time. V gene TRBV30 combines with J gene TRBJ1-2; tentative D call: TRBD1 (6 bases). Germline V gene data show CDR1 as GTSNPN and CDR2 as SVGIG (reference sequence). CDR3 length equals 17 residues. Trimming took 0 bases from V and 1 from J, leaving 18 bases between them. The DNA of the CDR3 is TGTGCCTGGAGTGTTATCCGTGACAGGTTACATAACTATGGCTACACCTTC. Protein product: CAWSVIRDRLHNYGYTF.

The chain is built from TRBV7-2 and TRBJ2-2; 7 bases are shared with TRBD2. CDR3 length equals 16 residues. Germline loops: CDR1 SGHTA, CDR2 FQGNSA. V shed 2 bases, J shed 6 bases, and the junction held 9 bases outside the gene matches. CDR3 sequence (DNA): TGTGCCAGCAGCTTATACGGGGGGTCTGTCTCCGGGGAGCTGTTTTTT. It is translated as CASSLYGGSVSGELFF.

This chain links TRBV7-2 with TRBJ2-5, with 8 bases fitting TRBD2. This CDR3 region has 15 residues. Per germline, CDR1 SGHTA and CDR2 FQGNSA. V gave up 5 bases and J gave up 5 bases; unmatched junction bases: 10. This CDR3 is CASSRGTRPGETQYF. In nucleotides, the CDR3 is TGTGCCAGCAGCCGCGGGACTAGACCCGGGGAGACCCAGTACTTC.

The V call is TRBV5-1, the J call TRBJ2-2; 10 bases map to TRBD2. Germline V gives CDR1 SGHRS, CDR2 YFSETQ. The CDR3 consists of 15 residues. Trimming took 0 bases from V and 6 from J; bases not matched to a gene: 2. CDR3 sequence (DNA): TGCGCCAGCAGCTTGGTCCTAGCGGGGGCCGGGGAGCTGTTTTTT. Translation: CASSLVLAGAGELFF.

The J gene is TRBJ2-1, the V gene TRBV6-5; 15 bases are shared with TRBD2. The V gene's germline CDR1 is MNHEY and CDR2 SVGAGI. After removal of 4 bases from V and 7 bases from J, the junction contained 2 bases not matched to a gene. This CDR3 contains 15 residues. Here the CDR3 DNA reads TGTGCCAGCAGTTCCGGGACTAGCGGGAGGAATGAGCAGTTCTTC. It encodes CASSSGTSGRNEQFF.

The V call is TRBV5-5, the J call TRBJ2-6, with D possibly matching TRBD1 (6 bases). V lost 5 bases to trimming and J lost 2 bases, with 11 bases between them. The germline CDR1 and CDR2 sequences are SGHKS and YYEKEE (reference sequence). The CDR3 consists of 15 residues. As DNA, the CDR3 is TGTGCCAGCAGTCTAACAGGGACTGGGGCCAACGTCCTGACTTTC. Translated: CASSLTGTGANVLTF.

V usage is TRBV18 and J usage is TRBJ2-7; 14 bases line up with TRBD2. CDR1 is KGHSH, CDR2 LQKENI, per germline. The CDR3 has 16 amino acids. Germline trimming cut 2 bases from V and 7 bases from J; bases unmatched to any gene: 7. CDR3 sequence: CASSPIPGLAGVEQYF. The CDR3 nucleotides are TGTGCCAGCTCACCAATACCGGGACTAGCGGGAGTTGAGCAGTACTTC.

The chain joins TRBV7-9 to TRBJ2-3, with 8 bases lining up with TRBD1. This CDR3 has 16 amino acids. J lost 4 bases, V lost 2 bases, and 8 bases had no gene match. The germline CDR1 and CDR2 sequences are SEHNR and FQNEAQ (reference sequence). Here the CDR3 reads CASSLQGALSADTQYF. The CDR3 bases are TGTGCCAGCAGCTTACAGGGGGCGTTATCAGCAGATACGCAGTATTTT.

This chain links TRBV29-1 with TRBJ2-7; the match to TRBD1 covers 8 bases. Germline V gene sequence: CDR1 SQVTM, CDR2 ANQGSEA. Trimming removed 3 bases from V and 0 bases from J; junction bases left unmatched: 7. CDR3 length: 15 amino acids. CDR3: CSVEYPGQASYEQYF. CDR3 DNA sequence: TGCAGCGTTGAGTATCCGGGACAGGCCTCCTACGAGCAGTACTTC.

CDR3 in amino acids: CASSLVGGRTNTGELFF. In nucleotides, the CDR3 is TGTGCCAGCAGCTTAGTTGGCGGTCGGACGAACACCGGGGAGCTGTTTTTT. The chain is built from TRBV7-2 and TRBJ2-2, with D unresolved. The CDR3 runs 17 residues. The germline V gene has CDR1 SGHTA and CDR2 FQGNSA. V dropped 1 base and J dropped 0 bases, with 12 bases sitting between them.

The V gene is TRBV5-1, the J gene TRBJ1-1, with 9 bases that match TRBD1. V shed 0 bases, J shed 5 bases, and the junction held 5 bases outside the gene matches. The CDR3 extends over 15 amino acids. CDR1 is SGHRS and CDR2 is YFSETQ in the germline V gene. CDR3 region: CASSLVGQGGTEAFF. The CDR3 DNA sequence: TGCGCCAGCAGCTTGGTGGGACAGGGTGGAACTGAAGCTTTCTTT.

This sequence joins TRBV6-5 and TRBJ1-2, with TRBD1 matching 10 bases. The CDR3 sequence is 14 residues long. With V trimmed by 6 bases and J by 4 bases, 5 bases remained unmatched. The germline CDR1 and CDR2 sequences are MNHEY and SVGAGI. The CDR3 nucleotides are TGTGCCAGCAGAGACAGGGGGCCCGCCTATGGCTACACCTTC. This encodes CASRDRGPAYGYTF.

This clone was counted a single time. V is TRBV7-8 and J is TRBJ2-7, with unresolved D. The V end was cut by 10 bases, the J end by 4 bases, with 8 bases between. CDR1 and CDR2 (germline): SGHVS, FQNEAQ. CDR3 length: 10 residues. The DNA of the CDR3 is TGTGCCACCACGAGATACGAGCAGTACTTC. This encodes CATTRYEQYF.

CDR3 nucleotides: TGCAGTGCTAGTAGCTCCAAAACGAACTATGGCTACACCTTC. The encoded protein is CSASSSKTNYGYTF. This chain uses TRBV20-1 with TRBJ1-2; D unclear. This CDR3 has 14 amino acids. CDR1 and CDR2 (germline): DFQATT, SNEGSKA (reference sequence). Between the trimmed V and J ends, which lost 3 bases and 2 bases, there was a span of 13 bases.

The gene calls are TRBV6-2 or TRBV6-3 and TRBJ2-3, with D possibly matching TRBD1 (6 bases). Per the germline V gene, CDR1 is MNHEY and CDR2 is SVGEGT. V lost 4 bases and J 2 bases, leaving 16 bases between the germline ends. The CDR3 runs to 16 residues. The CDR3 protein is CASSFDRLGFTDTQYF. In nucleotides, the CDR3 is TGTGCCAGCAGTTTCGACAGGCTCGGGTTCACAGATACGCAGTATTTT.

CDR3: CASSFSTLLAGGRYEQYF. CDR3 DNA: TGTGCCAGCAGTTTTTCCACCCTTCTAGCGGGAGGGCGCTACGAGCAGTACTTC. This sequence joins TRBV6-2 or TRBV6-3 and TRBJ2-7, with 12 bases that match TRBD2. CDR1 and CDR2 (germline): MNHEY, SVGEGT. This CDR3 region has 18 residues. V lost 4 bases and J lost 3; bases outside the gene matches: 13.

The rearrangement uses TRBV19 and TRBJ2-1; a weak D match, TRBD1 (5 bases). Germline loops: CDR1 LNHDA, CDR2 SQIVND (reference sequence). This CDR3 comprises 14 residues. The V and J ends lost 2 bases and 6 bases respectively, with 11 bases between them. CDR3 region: CASSIKRGGNEQFF. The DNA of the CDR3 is TGTGCCAGTAGTATAAAAAGGGGCGGCAATGAGCAGTTCTTC.

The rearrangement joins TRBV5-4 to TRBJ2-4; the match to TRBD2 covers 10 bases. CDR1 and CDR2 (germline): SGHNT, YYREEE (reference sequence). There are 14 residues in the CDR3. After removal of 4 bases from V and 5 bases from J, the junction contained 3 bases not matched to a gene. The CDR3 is CASSRGLAENIQYF. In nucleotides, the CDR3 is TGTGCCAGCAGCCGCGGACTAGCGGAAAACATTCAGTACTTC.

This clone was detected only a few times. This CDR3 is CASSRPGGSTDTQYF. CDR3 bases: TGTGCCAGCAGTCGACCTGGAGGTAGCACAGATACGCAGTATTTT. The genes are TRBV28 and TRBJ2-3; TRBD2 is a possible D gene (5 bases). The V and J ends lost 5 bases and 0 bases respectively, with 12 bases between them. The germline gives CDR1 MDHEN, CDR2 SYDVKM. The CDR3 spans 15 residues.

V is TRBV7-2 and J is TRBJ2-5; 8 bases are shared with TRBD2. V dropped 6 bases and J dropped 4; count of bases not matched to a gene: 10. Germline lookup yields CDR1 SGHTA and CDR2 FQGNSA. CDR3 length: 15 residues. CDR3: CASRPLAGGRETQYF. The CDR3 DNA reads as TGTGCCAGCAGACCGCTCGCGGGGGGACGAGAGACCCAGTACTTC.